The 26 T cell receptor beta chains below come from one sample, sequenced in a study of cytomegalovirus exposure and HLA in healthy donors. PCR primers comprised 60 Vbeta and 13 Jbeta primers. Some clones are missing from TCRdb's copy, which holds only in-frame ones; the method was immunoSEQ multiplex PCR. The table records 200,000 or so clones, about 79% of them present only once. The sequenced sample consisted of PBMCs. These receptors were obtained from a boy aged 2 to 10 in good health and CMV-seronegative.

This clone was detected only once. In nucleotides, the CDR3 is TGCGCCAGCAGCCAAGAGGGGCCAGATACGCAGTATTTT. Protein sequence: CASSQEGPDTQYF. V gene TRBV4-1 combines with J gene TRBJ2-3, with D maybe TRBD1 (5 bases). Looked up from germline, CDR1 is MGHRA and CDR2 is YSYEKL. The V end was cut by 0 bases, the J end by 4 bases, with 5 bases between. The CDR3 has 13 amino acids.

The chain carries TRBV6-5 and TRBJ1-2; D possibly corresponds to TRBD1 (6 bases). Germline CDR1 is MNHEY and CDR2 is SVGAGI. The CDR3 extends over 16 amino acids. Trimming cost V 0 bases and J 4 bases, with 15 bases left between them. The CDR3 protein is CASSYSGPQGSYGYTF. The CDR3 DNA is TGTGCCAGCAGTTACTCGGGACCGCAGGGGAGCTATGGCTACACCTTC.

This chain uses TRBV28 with TRBJ1-1; D gene ambiguous. V gave up 7 bases and J gave up 0 bases, with 21 bases separating them. The CDR3 extends over 17 amino acids. Germline assignment: CDR1 MDHEN and CDR2 SYDVKM. The CDR3 DNA follows: TGTGCCAGCAACAGCGCGGGTTCTCCTTACATGAACACTGAAGCTTTCTTT. This sequence encodes CASNSAGSPYMNTEAFF.

The gene calls are TRBV19 and TRBJ1-3; D gene ambiguous. CDR1 is LNHDA, CDR2 SQIVND, per germline (reference sequence). The V and J ends lost 6 bases and 0 bases respectively, with 9 bases between them. The CDR3 totals 14 residues. This CDR3 is CASSQLSSGNTIYF. CDR3 DNA sequence: TGTGCCAGTAGCCAACTAAGCTCTGGAAACACCATATATTTT. The full variable domain, with the rest looked up from reference TRBV19 and TRBJ1-3, is DGGITQSPKYLFRKEGQNVTLSCEQNLNHDAMYWYRQDPGQGLRLIYYSQIVNDFQKGDIAEGYSVSREKKESFPLTVTSAQKNPTAFYLCASSQLSSGNTIYFGEGSWLTVV.

The chain employs TRBV6-5 and TRBJ2-1; 7 nucleotides align to TRBD1. The length of the CDR3 is 15 residues. V trimming: 2 bases; J trimming: 6 bases; junction bases outside the gene matches: 7. Germline V lookup: CDR1 MNHEY, CDR2 SVGAGI. The CDR3 nucleotides read TGTGCCAGCAGTTACACATGGGACAGCTTCAATGAGCAGTTCTTC. This sequence encodes CASSYTWDSFNEQFF.

The rearrangement uses TRBV9 and TRBJ2-1, with 7 nucleotides matching TRBD1. In germline, CDR1 is SGDLS, CDR2 YYNGEE. CDR3 length: 15 amino acids. Losses at the gene ends were 0 bases for V and 7 bases for J; bases not matched to a gene: 7. The CDR3: CASSVEGAGGNEQFF. In DNA, the CDR3 is TGTGCCAGCAGCGTAGAGGGGGCCGGTGGGAATGAGCAGTTCTTC.

This clone was observed a single time. The chain is built from TRBV18 and TRBJ1-4, with a possible D match to TRBD1 (5 bases). This CDR3 has 14 residues. Germline CDR1 and CDR2: KGHSH and LQKENI. Trimming pared 1 base from V and 5 bases from J, leaving 8 bases between. The CDR3 loop is CASSPRQRNEKLFF. CDR3 in DNA: TGTGCCAGCTCACCACGACAGAGAAATGAAAAACTGTTTTTT.

The sample holds one count of this clone. V is TRBV5-6 and J is TRBJ1-4; TRBD1 matches at 9 bases. The CDR3 consists of 14 residues. The V gene end was trimmed by 4 bases and the J gene end by 8 bases; junction bases not matched to a gene: 6. Germline V lookup: CDR1 SGHDT, CDR2 YYEEEE. The DNA for the CDR3 is TGTGCCAGCAGCGCGGACAGGGGTGGCGAAAAACTGTTTTTT. Its translation is CASSADRGGEKLFF.

The chain has TRBV27 and TRBJ1-2; D is possibly TRBD1 (5 bases). V lost 3 bases to trimming and J lost 3 bases, with 17 bases between them. The CDR3 extends over 16 amino acids. In germline, CDR1 is MNHEY, CDR2 SMNVEV (reference sequence). The DNA for the CDR3 is TGTGCCAGCAGTTTGCGGCAGGGTGGATTGTACTATGGCTACACCTTC. Translating gives CASSLRQGGLYYGYTF.

This clone was seen a single time. V is TRBV6-5 and J is TRBJ2-5, with 11 bases lining up with TRBD2. The CDR3 is made up of 13 amino acids. The junction had 3 bases not matched to a gene; V was cut back by 8 bases and J by 4 bases. The germline V gene encodes CDR1 MNHEY and CDR2 SVGAGI. The CDR3 is CASSLAGGETQYF. The CDR3 region has the DNA TGTGCCAGCTCTCTAGCGGGGGGAGAGACCCAGTACTTC.

V gene TRBV6-1 combines with J gene TRBJ2-7, with D maybe TRBD1 (5 bases). The V gene's germline CDR1 is MNHNS and CDR2 SASEGT. The CDR3 length is 13 residues. Trimming stripped 7 bases from V and 7 bases from J, with 17 bases between. As DNA, the CDR3 is TGTGCCAGCACTAACGGACATTATGATGAGCAGTACTTC. This gives the protein CASTNGHYDEQYF.

The chain combines TRBV5-6 with TRBJ1-2; D perhaps matches TRBD1 (6 bases). The CDR3 totals 15 residues. Per germline, CDR1 SGHDT and CDR2 YYEEEE. V was shortened by 0 bases and J by 8 bases, with 17 bases between the two germline ends. This CDR3 is CASSLVGRRGRGYTF. CDR3 in DNA: TGTGCCAGCAGCTTGGTGGGTCGCAGGGGCCGGGGCTACACCTTC.

V is TRBV7-2 and J is TRBJ2-4, with TRBD2 identical over 8 bases. From germline, CDR1 is SGHTA and CDR2 FQGNSA. The V segment lost 1 base and the J segment 5 bases; nucleotides outside the gene matches: 7. The CDR3 sequence is 16 residues long. This chain's CDR3 is CASSLVGSGGENIQYF. CDR3 DNA sequence: TGTGCCAGCAGCTTAGTCGGGTCGGGGGGGGAAAACATTCAGTACTTC.

This chain connects TRBV19 to TRBJ1-2, with TRBD1 matching over 7 bases. This CDR3 is built from 13 residues. The germline V gene encodes CDR1 LNHDA and CDR2 SQIVND (reference sequence). V lost 11 bases and J lost 8; bases outside the gene matches: 14. The CDR3 here is CACRSTGTSGYTF. CDR3 bases: TGTGCCTGCCGATCGACAGGGACTAGCGGCTACACCTTC.

The chain uses TRBV5-8 and TRBJ2-7, with unresolved D. The CDR3 spans 16 residues. Trimming shortened V by 6 bases and J by 5 bases, and 24 bases separated the two germline ends. The germline CDR1 and CDR2 sequences are SGHTS and YDEGEE. Here the CDR3 reads CASILSPSGMLHEQYF. CDR3 nucleotide sequence: TGTGCCAGCATTCTGAGCCCCTCAGGCATGCTACACGAGCAGTACTTC.

This clone was observed a handful of times. V is TRBV19 and J is TRBJ1-6, with D hard to call. Between the trimmed V and J ends, which lost 3 bases and 5 bases, there was a span of 8 bases. CDR1 LNHDA and CDR2 SQIVND come from the germline V gene (reference sequence). The CDR3 is 14 amino acids. Here the CDR3 DNA reads TGTGCCAGTAGTATCGGGTACAATAATTCACCCCTCCACTTT. Encoded protein: CASSIGYNNSPLHF.

Here the CDR3 reads CASSHPRGSRTEAFF. CDR3 coding DNA: TGCGCCAGCAGCCACCCCAGGGGATCGAGGACTGAAGCTTTCTTT. J is TRBJ1-1 and V is TRBV4-1; tentatively, D is TRBD1 (6 bases). The germline V gene encodes CDR1 MGHRA and CDR2 YSYEKL. V was pared by 3 bases and J by 5 bases, with 16 bases between. The CDR3 spans 15 residues.

The chain recombines TRBV10-3 with TRBJ1-2; perhaps TRBD1 as D (6 bases). The CDR3 has 15 amino acids. From germline, CDR1 is ENHRY and CDR2 SYGVKD. With 3 bases removed from V and 4 bases from J, the gap between germline ends came to 15 bases. The CDR3 DNA reads TGTGCCATCAGTGACGGGGGGCAAGGACCCTATGGCTACACCTTC. Amino acid sequence: CAISDGGQGPYGYTF.

The chain joins TRBV6-1 to TRBJ1-5, with 9 bases aligning to TRBD1. Germline V gene data show CDR1 as MNHNS and CDR2 as SASEGT. The CDR3 totals 15 residues. With V trimmed by 4 bases and J by 4 bases, 5 bases remained unmatched. CDR3 sequence reads: CASSVGQGGNQPQHF. DNA of the CDR3: TGTGCCAGCAGTGTGGGACAGGGAGGAAATCAGCCCCAGCATTTT.

This sequence joins TRBV5-8 and TRBJ1-2; TRBD1 aligns across 7 bases. The CDR3 extends over 10 amino acids. CDR1 is SGHTS and CDR2 is YDEGEE in the germline V gene. CDR3: CAEGAYGYTF. CDR3 coding DNA: TGTGCGGAGGGGGCCTATGGCTACACCTTC.

V and J are TRBV18 and TRBJ1-4; 8 bases are shared with TRBD1. The CDR3 runs to 15 residues. The trim removed 6 bases at V and 4 bases at J, leaving 7 bases unmatched. Looked up from germline, CDR1 is KGHSH and CDR2 is LQKENI. The CDR3 DNA is TGTGCCAGCTCCCTAGGACAGGGAGATAATGAAAAACTGTTTTTT. It specifies CASSLGQGDNEKLFF.

The chain employs TRBV29-1 and TRBJ1-2, with D possibly being TRBD1 (6 bases). Germline loops: CDR1 SQVTM, CDR2 ANQGSEA. V gave up 4 bases and J gave up 4 bases, with 13 bases separating them. This CDR3 comprises 13 residues. The CDR3 DNA is TGCAGCGTTGTTGCAGGGGTTAGCTATGGCTACACCTTC. This sequence encodes CSVVAGVSYGYTF.

The chain joins TRBV27 to TRBJ1-1; D remains ambiguous. Germline-derived CDR1 and CDR2 are MNHEY and SMNVEV (reference sequence). The V end was cut by 8 bases, the J end by 0 bases, with 16 bases between. The CDR3 runs to 15 residues. CDR3: CASHALERMNTEAFF. The CDR3 DNA is TGTGCCAGCCACGCCCTGGAGCGGATGAACACTGAAGCTTTCTTT.

This clone was observed a single time. The chain employs TRBV15 and TRBJ2-3; TRBD1 matches at 10 bases. V was pared by 2 bases and J by 5 bases, with 4 bases of the junction left unmatched. Germline V lookup: CDR1 LNHNV, CDR2 YYDKDF (reference sequence). CDR3 size: 15 residues. CDR3 in amino acids: CATSRRQGAGDTQYF. In DNA, the CDR3 is TGTGCCACCAGCAGAAGACAGGGGGCAGGAGATACGCAGTATTTT.

This chain uses TRBV27 with TRBJ2-3; TRBD2 is a possible D gene (5 bases). Trimming cost V 4 bases and J 1 base, with 9 bases left between them. Germline CDR1 MNHEY, CDR2 SMNVEV (reference sequence). The CDR3 has 14 amino acids. The CDR3 region has the DNA TGTGCCAGCAGTTCAACTAGGCGCACAGATACGCAGTATTTT. As protein: CASSSTRRTDTQYF.

The chain couples TRBV19 to TRBJ2-5, with 8 bases matching TRBD1. The assigned J gene may be wrong: the sequence end matches TRBJ2-7 better. Germline V gene sequence: CDR1 LNHDA, CDR2 SQIVND (reference sequence). The CDR3 length is 15 residues. The CDR3 DNA follows: TGTGCCAGTAGCAGCCGCAGGGGGCGAGCGGACGAGCAGTACTTC. It is translated as CASSSRRGRADEQYF.